This TCR beta chain came from a study of tumor and adjacent non-tumor tissue in lung cancer. Study information: The cohort had around eleven adenocarcinoma, a couple of squamous cell and 1 small cell patients. The patients, around 10 men and roughly 5 women, were about 30 to 85 with stage I to III disease.

A modified ARM-PCR protocol with three rounds of nested PCR amplified TCRbeta. One entry per CDR3 protein, called by TCRdb with MiXCR from the multiplex PCR reads. The sample comprises about 110,000 distinct CDR3 sequences, about 64% of which are singletons, and 15% to 20% rests with the top ten. The template was RNA from unsorted bulk tissue. More than 3 cm separated this lung sample from the edge of the tumor. Overall study results and limits: Higher tumor TCR diversity was associated with shorter survival. Significantly higher TCR diversity was found in tumor than normal lung.

In its sample, this clonotype was seen many times. Antigen: not known. The TCR originated in a man aged 60 to 75 with non-small cell lung cancer. The sample was distant non-tumor lung tissue.

The CDR3 region has the DNA TGTGCCAGCAGCTCCCAACAGGCCTCGGAGGCTTTCTTT. Translating gives CASSSQQASEAFF. This chain links TRBV7-9 with TRBJ1-1, with D tentatively TRBD1 (5 bases). The germline gives CDR1 SEHNR, CDR2 FQNEAQ (reference sequence). The CDR3 spans 13 residues. V lost 4 bases and J 11 bases, leaving 17 bases between the germline ends. Using reference TRBV7-9 and TRBJ1-1 for the parts outside the CDR3, the full variable domain is DTGVSQNPRHKITKRGQNVTFRCDPISEHNRLYWYRQTLGQGPEFLTYFQNEAQLEKSRLLSDRFSAERPKGSFSTLEIQRTEQGDSAMYLCASSSQQASEAFFGQGTRLTVV.